The rows below give T cell receptor beta chains drawn from one sample of a study of response to subunit inactivated influenza vaccine. Using its own MiXCR run on the RT-PCR reads, TCRdb lists one record per CDR3 protein. The top ten hold roughly 10% of the sample, which has more than 700,000 distinct CDR3 sequences, 21% seen once. Sequencing used PBMCs from blood, obtained 5 days after vaccination. Receptor source: a man aged 45-60 years who received an inactivated influenza vaccine. Each CDR3 is given with its conserved first and last residue. A D gene is named only where the DNA matches it firmly. A clone size is listed for some rows: how often the clone was seen (once, few, many), or a class if it is expanded.

abundance	d_gene	v_gene	j_gene	CDR3nt	CDR3aa
few	TRBD2	TRBV29-1	TRBJ2-1	TGCAGCGTTGTTCTGGCTAACTCTTTGTCTAGCGGGAGTCCCTACAATGAGCAGTTCTTC	CSVVLANSLSSGSPYNEQFF
-	TRBD1	TRBV7-9	TRBJ1-2	TGTGCCAGCAGCTCTCTTCCGGGACAGGGTCGGGGTGGCTACACCTTC	CASSSLPGQGRGGYTF
-	-	TRBV4-2	TRBJ2-7	TGTGCCAGCAGCCAAGTAACGTCCAACAGGGACTCCTACGAGCAGTACTTC	CASSQVTSNRDSYEQYF
few	-	TRBV30	TRBJ2-3	TGTGCCTGGACCGTACAGGGTCGTTACACAGATACGCAGTATTTT	CAWTVQGRYTDTQYF
-	TRBD2	TRBV6-2/TRBV6-3	TRBJ2-7	TGTGCCAGCAGTCGGGCTAGCGGGAGGCTCGAGCAGTACTTC	CASSRASGRLEQYF
-	-	TRBV12-3/TRBV12-4	TRBJ1-2	TGTGCCAGCAGTTTGGGTGGGAGGACAGTGCGCGGCTATGGCTACACCTTC	CASSLGGRTVRGYGYTF
few	-	TRBV12-3/TRBV12-4	TRBJ2-7	TGTGCCAGCAGTCCGCGAGGGCGGGGGCCTTACGAGCAGTACTTC	CASSPRGRGPYEQYF
few	-	TRBV4-1	TRBJ2-1	TGCGCCAGCAGCCAAACAGAGCAAACTTACAATGAGCAGTTCTTC	CASSQTEQTYNEQFF
-	TRBD1	TRBV4-1	TRBJ1-4	TGCGCCAGCAGCCACCCCCCCGGACAGGGGGCAACTAATGAAAAACTGTTTTTT	CASSHPPGQGATNEKLFF
-	TRBD1	TRBV25-1	TRBJ2-3	TGTGCCAGCAGTGAATCCGGGACAGTTGATACGCAGTATTTT	CASSESGTVDTQYF
-	-	TRBV28	TRBJ2-1	TGTGCCAGCATGACCCTAAACTACAATGAGCAGTTCTTC	CASMTLNYNEQFF
many	-	TRBV5-1	TRBJ2-3	TGCGCCAGCAGCTTGGGGAGCGACGCAGATACGCAGTATTTT	CASSLGSDADTQYF
-	-	TRBV27	TRBJ2-1	TGTGCCAGCAGTTCGCCCCTGGGCAATGAGCAGTTCTTC	CASSSPLGNEQFF
-	TRBD2	TRBV20-1	TRBJ2-5	TGCAGTGCTAGAGTTCGCGGGGGCCAAGAGACCCAGTACTTC	CSARVRGGQETQYF
few	-	TRBV15	TRBJ2-7	TGTGCCACCAGCAGACCGGGACGCTCCTACGAGCAGTACTTC	CATSRPGRSYEQYF
few	TRBD1	TRBV28	TRBJ2-5	TGTGCCAGCAGTTTTTTAGACAGGGCGTCGGAGACCCAGTACTTC	CASSFLDRASETQYF
few	-	TRBV12-3/TRBV12-4	TRBJ2-7	TGTGCCAGCAGTTTATTAACGACCTACGAGCAGTACTTC	CASSLLTTYEQYF
-	-	TRBV28	TRBJ2-5	TGTGCTAGGCTCGGACAAGAGGGGACCCAGTACTTC	CARLGQEGTQYF
few	TRBD2	TRBV5-1	TRBJ2-1	TGCGCCAGCAGCTTTGGGACTAGAGGCAATGAGCAGTTCTTC	CASSFGTRGNEQFF
-	-	TRBV20-1	TRBJ1-2	TGCAGTGCTGAATGGTCGACAGGTCGGGGATTCTATGGCTACACCTTC	CSAEWSTGRGFYGYTF
-	-	TRBV4-1	TRBJ1-4	TGCGCCAGCAGCCAGGCCCAGGGATATGGTGAAAAACTGTTTTTT	CASSQAQGYGEKLFF
-	TRBD1	TRBV11-2	TRBJ2-5	TGTGCCAGCAGCTTAGAGGGGACAGGGGTCAGATTAAGAGAAGCCCAGTACTTC	CASSLEGTGVRLREAQYF
-	-	TRBV11-3	TRBJ2-3	TGTGCCAGCAGCCCCCACTTATACGGCGACACAGATACGCAGTATTTT	CASSPHLYGDTDTQYF
few	-	TRBV20-1	TRBJ2-1	TGCAGTGCTAGTTCTGGGCTTGGGAATGAGCAGTTCTTC	CSASSGLGNEQFF
few	-	TRBV11-2	TRBJ2-5	TGTGCCAGCAGCTTAGGCAGGGCGGAGGAGACCCAGTACTTC	CASSLGRAEETQYF
once	TRBD1	TRBV27	TRBJ2-6	TGTGCCAGCAGTTTGTTCGGGACAGGGTTTGGGGCCAACGTCCTGACTTTC	CASSLFGTGFGANVLTF
-	TRBD2	TRBV24-1	TRBJ2-1	TGTGCCACCAGTGAAAGGACTAGCGCTAATGAGCAGTTCTTC	CATSERTSANEQFF
-	TRBD1	TRBV6-1	TRBJ1-2	TGTGCCAGCAAATCCGGGACAGCGACCTATGGCTACACCTTC	CASKSGTATYGYTF
-	-	TRBV20-1	TRBJ2-7	TGCAGTGCTAGGGCGGGACAGGGGACTTTTTTAGCGGGAGGGCCTGGCTACGAGCAGTACTTC	CSARAGQGTFLAGGPGYEQYF
few	-	TRBV5-1	TRBJ2-2	TGCGCCAGCAGCTTGGATCCGATCGGGGAGCTGTTTTTT	CASSLDPIGELFF
-	-	TRBV5-1	TRBJ2-1	TGCGCCAGCAGCTTGGTATTTGCGGGAGAGCAGTTCTTC	CASSLVFAGEQFF
few	-	TRBV12-3/TRBV12-4	TRBJ2-5	TGTGCCAGCAGCCATAGGACCAGCACGGAGACCCAGTACTTC	CASSHRTSTETQYF
few	-	TRBV7-2	TRBJ2-7	TGTGCCAGCGGCCTGGCGGGTCGCTACGAGCAGTACTTC	CASGLAGRYEQYF
-	-	TRBV7-2	TRBJ1-1	TGTGCCAGCAGCGCCCCACAGGGCATGAACACTGAAGCTTTCTTT	CASSAPQGMNTEAFF
few	-	TRBV6-1	TRBJ1-3	TGTGCCAGCAGCGAAAAGATCTCTGGAAACACCATATATTTT	CASSEKISGNTIYF
-	-	TRBV7-9	TRBJ2-7	TGTGCCAGCAGCTTAAAAGGGTCGACTGAAGAGCAGTACTTC	CASSLKGSTEEQYF
-	TRBD2	TRBV20-1	TRBJ2-7	TGCTGTGCTAGAGATTCCTATTCGGGAGGGCTCTACGAGCAGTACTTC	CCARDSYSGGLYEQYF
few	-	TRBV6-1	TRBJ2-2	TGTGCCAGCAGATCAGATAACCTAGTTTCGAACACCGGGGAGCTGTTTTTT	CASRSDNLVSNTGELFF
-	TRBD2	TRBV20-1	TRBJ2-7	TGCAGTGCAGAACCGGGACTAGCGGGATCCTACGAGCAGTACTTC	CSAEPGLAGSYEQYF
-	TRBD2	TRBV24-1	TRBJ2-1	TGTGCCACCAGTGACAGACTAGCGGGAGTTGAGCAGTTCTTC	CATSDRLAGVEQFF
-	-	TRBV10-3	TRBJ2-2	TGTGCCATCAGTGACTCGGGGTTTGTGAACACCGGGGAGCTGTTTTTT	CAISDSGFVNTGELFF
few	-	TRBV7-2	TRBJ1-6	TGTGCCAGCAGCGCAACGACAGCCTCACCCCTCCACTTT	CASSATTASPLHF
-	TRBD2	TRBV7-9	TRBJ2-5	TGTGCCAGCAGCTTAGGCTTCGGGACTAGGGAAGAGACCCAGTACTTC	CASSLGFGTREETQYF
-	-	TRBV5-1	TRBJ2-7	TGCGCCAGCAGCCAGGGTGGAGGGAGGAGCTACGAGCAGTACTTC	CASSQGGGRSYEQYF
-	-	TRBV2	TRBJ2-5	TGTGCCAGCAGATCGGTGACCCAGTACTTC	CASRSVTQYF
few	-	TRBV28	TRBJ2-7	TGTGCCAGCAGTCGCGGACAACGCTCCTACGAGCAGTACTTC	CASSRGQRSYEQYF
few	-	TRBV3-1	TRBJ2-1	TGTGCCAGCAGCCAACTGAACTTGAATGAGCAGTTCTTC	CASSQLNLNEQFF
few	TRBD1	TRBV11-2	TRBJ1-5	TGTGCCAGCAGCCGGCACCCCGGGACAGCGGTGAATCAGCCCCAGCATTTT	CASSRHPGTAVNQPQHF
-	-	TRBV12-5	TRBJ2-3	TGTGCTAGTGGTTTGGGAGGTACTTTAGATACGCAGTATTTT	CASGLGGTLDTQYF
-	-	TRBV12-3/TRBV12-4	TRBJ1-3	TGTGCCAGCAAGACCGGAACCTCTGGAAACACCATATATTTT	CASKTGTSGNTIYF
-	TRBD2	TRBV15	TRBJ2-1	TGTGCCACCAGCAGAGATCGGACTAGCGGGGTAAATGAGCAGTTCTTC	CATSRDRTSGVNEQFF